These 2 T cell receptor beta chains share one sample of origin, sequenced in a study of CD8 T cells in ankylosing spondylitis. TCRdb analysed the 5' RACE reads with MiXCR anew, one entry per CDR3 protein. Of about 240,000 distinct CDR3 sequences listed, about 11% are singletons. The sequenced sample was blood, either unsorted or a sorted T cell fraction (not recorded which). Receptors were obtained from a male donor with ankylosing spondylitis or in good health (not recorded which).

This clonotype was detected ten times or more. In nucleotides, the CDR3 is TGTGCCAGCAGTTTAACTAGCTACAATGAGCAGTTCTTC. It codes for CASSLTSYNEQFF. The chain combines TRBV6-5 with TRBJ2-1; perhaps TRBD2 as D (5 bases). The V end was cut by 4 bases, the J end by 3 bases, with 7 bases between. In germline, CDR1 is MNHEY, CDR2 SVGAGI. CDR3 length equals 13 residues.

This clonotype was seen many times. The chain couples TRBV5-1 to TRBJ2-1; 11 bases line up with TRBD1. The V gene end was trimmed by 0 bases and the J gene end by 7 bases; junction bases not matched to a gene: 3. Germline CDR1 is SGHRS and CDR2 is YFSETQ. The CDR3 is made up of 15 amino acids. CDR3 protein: CASSLVGTGGNEQFF. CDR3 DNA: TGCGCCAGCAGCTTGGTGGGGACAGGGGGTAATGAGCAGTTCTTC.